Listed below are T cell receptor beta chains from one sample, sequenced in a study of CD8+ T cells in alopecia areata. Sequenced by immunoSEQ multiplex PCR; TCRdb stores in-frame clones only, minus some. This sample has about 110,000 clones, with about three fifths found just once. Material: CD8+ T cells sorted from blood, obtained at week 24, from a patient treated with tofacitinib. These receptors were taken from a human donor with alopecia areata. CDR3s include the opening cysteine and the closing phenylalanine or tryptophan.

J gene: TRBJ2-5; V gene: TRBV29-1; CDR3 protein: CSVGGEETQYF
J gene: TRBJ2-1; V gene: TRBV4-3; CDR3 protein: CASSHVLAGGPRNEQFF
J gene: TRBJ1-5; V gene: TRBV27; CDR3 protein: CASSFTTGDGNQPQHF
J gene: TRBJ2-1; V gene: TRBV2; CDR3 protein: CAVTGSNEQFF
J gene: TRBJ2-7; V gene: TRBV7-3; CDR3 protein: CASSQFGDSSYEQYF
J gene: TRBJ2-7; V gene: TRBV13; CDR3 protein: CASSFGDRDYEQYF
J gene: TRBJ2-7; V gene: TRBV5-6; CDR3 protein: CASSFGSSYEQYF
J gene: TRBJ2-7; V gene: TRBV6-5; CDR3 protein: CASTSGSYEQYF
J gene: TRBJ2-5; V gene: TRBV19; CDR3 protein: CASSSASGPQETQYF
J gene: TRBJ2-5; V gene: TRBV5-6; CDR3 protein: CASSPSGGALETQYF
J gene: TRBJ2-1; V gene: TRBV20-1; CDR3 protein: CSASDNEQFF
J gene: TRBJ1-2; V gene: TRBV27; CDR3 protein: CASSSGPVRGYTF
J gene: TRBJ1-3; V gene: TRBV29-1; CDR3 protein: CSATGGSLSGNTIYF
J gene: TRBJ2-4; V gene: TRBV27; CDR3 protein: CASSIQRPLVAKNIQYF
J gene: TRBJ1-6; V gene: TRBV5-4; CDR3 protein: CASSRAGQMDSPLHF
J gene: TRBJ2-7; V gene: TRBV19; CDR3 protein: CASSITGGGIGYEQYF
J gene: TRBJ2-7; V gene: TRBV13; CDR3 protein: CASSSRQVPYEQYF
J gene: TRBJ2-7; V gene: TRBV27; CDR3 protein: CASTPISGNEQYF
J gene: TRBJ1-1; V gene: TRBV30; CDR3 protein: CAWSVAWDTEAFF
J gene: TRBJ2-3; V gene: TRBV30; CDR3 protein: CAWSLSGPDTQYF
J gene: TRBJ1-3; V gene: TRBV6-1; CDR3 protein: CASSEMSEGSSGNTIYF
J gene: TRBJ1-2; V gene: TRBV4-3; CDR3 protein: CASSQDDRGQYGYTF
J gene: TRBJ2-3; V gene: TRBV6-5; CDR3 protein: CASSSYTGSTDTQYF
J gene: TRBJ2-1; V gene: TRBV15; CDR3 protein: CATSSTQGFARNEQFF
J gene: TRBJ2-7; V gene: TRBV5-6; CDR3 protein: CASNPTGKGIYEQYF
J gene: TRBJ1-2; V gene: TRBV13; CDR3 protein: CASRNSTGGYGYTF
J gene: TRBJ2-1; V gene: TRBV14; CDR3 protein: CASSQDWHNEQFF
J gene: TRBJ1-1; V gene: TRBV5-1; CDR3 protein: CASSFGAEAFF
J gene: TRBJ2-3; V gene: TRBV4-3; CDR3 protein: CASSQDLAPAGTDTQYF
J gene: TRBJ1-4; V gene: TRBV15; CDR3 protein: CATRVGAENEKLFF
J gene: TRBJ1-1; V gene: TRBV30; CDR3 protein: CAWNSQRIPSTEAFF
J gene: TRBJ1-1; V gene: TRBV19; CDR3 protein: CASSMRQLEAFF
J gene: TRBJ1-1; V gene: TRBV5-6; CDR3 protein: CASSFEGTEAFF
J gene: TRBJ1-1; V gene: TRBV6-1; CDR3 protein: CASKARGEAFF
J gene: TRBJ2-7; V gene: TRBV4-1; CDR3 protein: CASSQASGGLNEQYF
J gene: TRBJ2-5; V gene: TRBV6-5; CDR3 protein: CASSSGHTQETQYF
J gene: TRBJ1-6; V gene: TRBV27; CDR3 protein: CASGTLGNSPLHF
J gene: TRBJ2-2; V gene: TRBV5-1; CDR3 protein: CASSGGTGELFF
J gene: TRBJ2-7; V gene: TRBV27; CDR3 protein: CASSPTTGGADEQYF
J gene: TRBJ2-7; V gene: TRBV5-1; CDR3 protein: CASSSGESSYEQYF
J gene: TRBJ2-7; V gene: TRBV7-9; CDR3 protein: CASSLEGTDYEQYF
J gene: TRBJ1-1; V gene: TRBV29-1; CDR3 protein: CSVNSNFGHSMNTEAFF
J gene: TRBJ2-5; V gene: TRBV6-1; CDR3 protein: CASSDLSSGKETQYF
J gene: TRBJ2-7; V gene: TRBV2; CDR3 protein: CAGHRDRAYEQYF